The next 29 T cell receptor beta chains were all read from a single sample in a study of CD8+ T cells in alopecia areata. Extracted RNA was reverse transcribed, and the resulting cDNA served as sequencing template. The data were produced by immunoSEQ multiplex PCR, yet TCRdb's version contains in-frame clones alone and is incomplete. This sample has 200,000 to 250,000 clones; more than 45% occur once, and the top ten carry approximately 0.45%. The sequenced sample was CD4+ T cells sorted from blood, obtained at week 0. The receptor source for this set is a human donor with alopecia areata.

The rearrangement uses TRBV7-2 and TRBJ1-3; no definite D call. The CDR3 consists of 13 residues. Germline V lookup: CDR1 SGHTA, CDR2 FQGNSA. The V gene lost 3 bases and the J gene lost 4 bases, with 7 bases spanning the gap. This CDR3 is CASSFDSGNTIYF. CDR3 nucleotide sequence: TGTGCCAGCAGCTTTGACTCGGGAAACACCATATATTTT.

This chain links TRBV5-6 with TRBJ2-2, with D unclear. The germline CDR1 and CDR2 sequences are SGHDT and YYEEEE. The CDR3 spans 16 residues. The germline V and J ends were trimmed by 1 base and 5 bases, with 15 bases remaining between them. CDR3 DNA sequence: TGTGCCAGCAGCTTGATAAATTCGGTTGCGACCGGGGAGCTGTTTTTT. Translating it yields CASSLINSVATGELFF.

This clone was seen only a few times. The V and J genes are TRBV5-1 and TRBJ2-7, with 9 bases matching TRBD1. Germline V gives CDR1 SGHRS, CDR2 YFSETQ. The CDR3 is made up of 14 amino acids. Trimming removed 4 bases from V and 5 bases from J; junction bases left unmatched: 7. CDR3 protein: CASSPGTGIDEQYF. The CDR3 nucleotides are TGCGCCAGCAGCCCCGGGACAGGGATCGACGAGCAGTACTTC.

The V gene is TRBV5-6, the J gene TRBJ2-1, with a weak D call TRBD2 (6 bases). Trimming stripped 3 bases from V and 9 bases from J, with 7 bases between. CDR1 and CDR2 (germline): SGHDT, YYEEEE. CDR3 length equals 11 residues. CDR3 in DNA: TGTGCCAGCAGCTGGAGGGGTGAGCAGTTCTTC. Translating gives CASSWRGEQFF.

The rearrangement joins TRBV29-1 to TRBJ2-1; no reliable D call. Trimming left V 4 bases short and J 16 bases short, with 23 bases between. Germline V CDR1 and CDR2: SQVTM, ANQGSEA. The CDR3 totals 13 residues. In DNA, the CDR3 is TGCAGCGTTGCGAGGCTAGTCGATTCAGGTTGCTTCTTC. Its translation: CSVARLVDSGCFF.

The chain recombines TRBV2 with TRBJ2-1; D uncertain. The V gene lost 6 bases and the J gene lost 5 bases, with 11 bases spanning the gap. CDR3 length: 13 amino acids. Germline CDR1 and CDR2: SNHLY and FYNNEI. CDR3 sequence: CASRTHGHNEQFF. CDR3 sequence (DNA): TGTGCCAGCAGAACCCATGGTCACAATGAGCAGTTCTTC.

The chain links TRBV5-6 to TRBJ1-5; tentative D call: TRBD1 (6 bases). This CDR3 comprises 15 residues. V dropped 1 base and J dropped 6 bases, with 14 bases sitting between them. CDR1 SGHDT and CDR2 YYEEEE come from the germline V gene. CDR3 protein: CASSLWSGATQPQHF. CDR3 sequence (DNA): TGTGCCAGCAGCTTGTGGTCAGGGGCGACTCAGCCCCAGCATTTT.

This clone was seen a few times. V gene TRBV12-2 combines with J gene TRBJ1-1. TRBV12-2 is tagged as a pseudogene. The CDR3 loop spans 10 amino acids. CDR3: CASRLVVAFF. The CDR3 coding sequence is TGTGCAAGTCGCTTAGTTGTAGCTTTCTTT.

This clone came up a few times. This chain connects TRBV29-1 to TRBJ1-1; 7 bases map to TRBD1. The V segment lost 4 bases and the J segment 4 bases; nucleotides outside the gene matches: 6. CDR1 is SQVTM, CDR2 ANQGSEA, per germline. The CDR3 consists of 13 residues. CDR3 residues: CSVAWSGGTEAFF. The CDR3 nucleotides read TGCAGCGTTGCTTGGTCAGGGGGCACTGAAGCTTTCTTT.

The chain joins TRBV30 to TRBJ1-2; D call uncertain. The CDR3 has 12 residues. In germline, CDR1 is GTSNPN, CDR2 SVGIG (reference sequence). The ends were cut back, 4 bases at V and 5 bases at J, with 11 bases in the middle. The CDR3 DNA reads TGTGCCTGGACCCCTGGGCCTTATGGCTACACCTTC. Protein sequence: CAWTPGPYGYTF.

V usage is TRBV7-9 and J usage is TRBJ1-1, with D unclear. The CDR3 loop spans 14 amino acids. Per the germline V gene, CDR1 is SEHNR and CDR2 is FQNEAQ (reference sequence). The V and J ends lost 5 bases and 4 bases respectively, with 14 bases between them. Written as DNA, the CDR3 is TGTGCCAGCAGCCTTCCGGTTCGTGCCACTGAAGCTTTCTTT. It specifies CASSLPVRATEAFF. Filled out from reference TRBV7-9 and TRBJ1-1, the complete variable domain reads DTGVSQNPRHKITKRGQNVTFRCDPISEHNRLYWYRQTLGQGPEFLTYFQNEAQLEKSRLLSDRFSAERPKGSFSTLEIQRTEQGDSAMYLCASSLPVRATEAFFGQGTRLTVV.

V and J are TRBV25-1 and TRBJ1-1; weak D call: TRBD1 (5 bases). Germline assignment: CDR1 MGHDK and CDR2 SYGVNS. This CDR3 region has 13 residues. With 4 bases removed from V and 1 base from J, the gap between germline ends came to 7 bases. CDR3 loop: CASSGQKNTEAFF. The CDR3, as DNA: TGTGCCAGCAGTGGACAGAAGAACACTGAAGCTTTCTTT.

The genes are TRBV30 and TRBJ1-2; 7 positions match TRBD1. The CDR3 covers 16 residues. The J segment lost 2 bases and the V segment lost 0 bases, leaving 9 bases of the junction unmatched. Germline CDR1 reads GTSNPN; CDR2 reads SVGIG (reference sequence). This chain's CDR3 is CAWSVSSGTVNYGYTF. The CDR3 nucleotides are TGTGCCTGGAGTGTAAGTTCCGGGACAGTAAACTATGGCTACACCTTC.

The gene calls are TRBV5-4 and TRBJ2-7, with 7 bases matching TRBD1. The junction had 10 bases not matched to a gene; V was cut back by 4 bases and J by 6 bases. The length of the CDR3 is 14 residues. The V gene's germline CDR1 is SGHNT and CDR2 YYREEE (reference sequence). DNA for the CDR3: TGTGCCAGCAGCCAAAAGACAGGGAAGCTCGAGCAGTACTTC. It is translated as CASSQKTGKLEQYF.

The chain uses TRBV7-2 and TRBJ2-1; D is uncertain. The CDR3 length is 15 residues. Germline CDR1 and CDR2: SGHTA and FQGNSA. The ends were cut back, 0 bases at V and 0 bases at J, with 6 bases in the middle. The CDR3 sequence is CASSLAVGSYNEQFF. CDR3 nucleotide sequence: TGTGCCAGCAGCTTAGCGGTGGGCTCCTACAATGAGCAGTTCTTC.

This clone has a single count. The chain has TRBV19 and TRBJ1-1, with no clear D. Germline CDR1 and CDR2: LNHDA and SQIVND (reference sequence). V lost 2 bases, J lost 1 base, and 11 bases lay in between. The CDR3 totals 15 residues. The CDR3: CASSILNSGNTEAFF. DNA of the CDR3: TGTGCCAGTAGTATACTGAACAGTGGGAACACTGAAGCTTTCTTT.

The rearrangement joins TRBV5-1 to TRBJ1-1; D is uncertain. Per the germline V gene, CDR1 is SGHRS and CDR2 is YFSETQ. The V end was cut by 0 bases, the J end by 1 base, with 13 bases between. The CDR3 has 16 amino acids. CDR3 loop: CASSLAVGAWNTEAFF. The CDR3 nucleotides read TGCGCCAGCAGCTTGGCCGTCGGAGCCTGGAACACTGAAGCTTTCTTT.

V is TRBV18 and J is TRBJ2-3; 8 bases agree with TRBD2. With V trimmed by 4 bases and J by 6 bases, 9 bases remained unmatched. CDR3 length: 15 residues. In germline, CDR1 is KGHSH, CDR2 LQKENI. The CDR3 loop is CASSLGLAGEDTQYF. CDR3 coding DNA: TGTGCCAGCTCACTCGGACTAGCAGGAGAGGATACGCAGTATTTT.

This sequence joins TRBV11-3 and TRBJ2-2, with D perhaps matching TRBD2 (6 bases). CDR3 size: 13 residues. Trimming removed 3 bases from V and 6 bases from J, with 8 bases in between. Germline V gives CDR1 SGHNT, CDR2 YENEEA. CDR3 nucleotides: TGTGCCAGCAGCTTCAGGGACTCCGGGGAGCTGTTTTTT. Protein: CASSFRDSGELFF.

The J gene is TRBJ1-1, the V gene TRBV10-1; D is unclear. V gave up 7 bases and J gave up 4 bases, with 4 bases separating them. The CDR3 totals 10 residues. The V gene's germline CDR1 is WNHNN and CDR2 SYGVQD (reference sequence). The CDR3 DNA follows: TGCGCCAGCACCGGCACTGAAGCTTTCTTT. Its translation is CASTGTEAFF.

This clone was detected a few times. The same CDR3 arises from other DNA sequences in this sample as well. This sequence joins TRBV18 and TRBJ2-5; no firm D call. Between the trimmed V and J ends, which lost 3 bases and 5 bases, there was a span of 7 bases. Germline V gene lookup returns CDR1 KGHSH and CDR2 LQKENI. The CDR3 contains 12 residues. The CDR3 protein is CASSPLGETQYF. As DNA, the CDR3 is TGTGCCAGCTCACCCCTGGGGGAGACCCAGTACTTC.

This chain links TRBV5-6 with TRBJ1-5; D gene uncertain. V lost 3 bases to trimming and J lost 2 bases, with 18 bases between them. CDR3 length equals 17 residues. Germline lookup yields CDR1 SGHDT and CDR2 YYEEEE. The CDR3 here is CASSSRPNRYGNQPQHF. The CDR3 DNA sequence: TGTGCCAGCAGCTCTCGGCCCAACCGGTATGGCAATCAGCCCCAGCATTTT. Full variable domain (outside the CDR3, taken from reference TRBV5-6 and TRBJ1-5): DAGVTQSPTHLIKTRGQQVTLRCSPKSGHDTVSWYQQALGQGPQFIFQYYEEEERQRGNFPDRFSGHQFPNYSSELNVNALLLGDSALYLCASSSRPNRYGNQPQHFGDGTRLSIL.

In the case of this clone: Other nucleotide sequences in the sample specify the same CDR3. This rearrangement joins TRBV30 to TRBJ2-6, with D perhaps TRBD2 (5 bases). Germline V gene data show CDR1 as GTSNPN and CDR2 as SVGIG (reference sequence). This CDR3 has 15 residues. Between the trimmed V and J ends, which lost 2 bases and 1 base, there was a span of 9 bases. For the CDR3, the DNA is TGTGCCTGGAGTCATGGCGGGTCTGGGGCCAACGTCCTGACTTTC. Protein product: CAWSHGGSGANVLTF.

The genes are TRBV19 and TRBJ2-6, with 7 bases that match TRBD2. The CDR3 runs to 18 residues. Germline V CDR1 and CDR2: LNHDA, SQIVND (reference sequence). After removal of 3 bases from V and 0 bases from J, the junction contained 8 bases not matched to a gene. CDR3 sequence (DNA): TGTGCCAGTAGTATGATGTCGGGGGGTTTCTCTGGGGCCAACGTCCTGACTTTC. Translation: CASSMMSGGFSGANVLTF.

The chain has TRBV7-8 and TRBJ2-7; D is perhaps TRBD2 (6 bases). Germline V CDR1 and CDR2: SGHVS, FQNEAQ. The CDR3 covers 14 residues. V lost 3 bases to trimming and J lost 5 bases, with 14 bases between them. The CDR3 sequence is CASSFVGGKDEQYF. The CDR3 DNA reads as TGTGCCAGCAGCTTCGTGGGAGGAAAGGACGAGCAGTACTTC.

The V call is TRBV30, the J call TRBJ1-1; D call uncertain. Trimming shortened V by 1 base and J by 1 base, and 7 bases separated the two germline ends. Germline CDR1 is GTSNPN and CDR2 is SVGIG (reference sequence). This CDR3 comprises 13 residues. This CDR3 reads CAWSEQANTEAFF. As DNA, the CDR3 is TGTGCCTGGAGTGAACAAGCGAACACTGAAGCTTTCTTT.

V and J are TRBV7-9 and TRBJ1-1; D unresolved. Germline V gene sequence: CDR1 SEHNR, CDR2 FQNEAQ (reference sequence). The CDR3 runs 14 residues. Trimming pared 3 bases from V and 3 bases from J, leaving 11 bases between. In DNA form, the CDR3 reads TGTGCCAGCAGCTTTTATCCCCAGGACACTGAAGCTTTCTTT. Residues: CASSFYPQDTEAFF.

The chain carries TRBV6-5 and TRBJ1-1, with D maybe TRBD1 (5 bases). Trimming took 4 bases from V and 7 from J, leaving 10 bases between them. Germline CDR1 is MNHEY and CDR2 is SVGAGI. The CDR3 loop spans 12 amino acids. DNA of the CDR3: TGTGCCAGCAGTTCAGTTACAGGTGAAGCTTTCTTT. Protein sequence: CASSSVTGEAFF.

This clone was seen only a few times. The chain carries TRBV30 and TRBJ2-1; D may be TRBD1 or TRBD2 (5 bases each). Germline lookup yields CDR1 GTSNPN and CDR2 SVGIG (reference sequence). The CDR3 is 15 amino acids. With 5 bases removed from V and 5 bases from J, the gap between germline ends came to 19 bases. CDR3 in DNA: TGTGCCTGGTCTCCACTTGGGGGAACGAACAATGAGCAGTTCTTC. Translation: CAWSPLGGTNNEQFF.